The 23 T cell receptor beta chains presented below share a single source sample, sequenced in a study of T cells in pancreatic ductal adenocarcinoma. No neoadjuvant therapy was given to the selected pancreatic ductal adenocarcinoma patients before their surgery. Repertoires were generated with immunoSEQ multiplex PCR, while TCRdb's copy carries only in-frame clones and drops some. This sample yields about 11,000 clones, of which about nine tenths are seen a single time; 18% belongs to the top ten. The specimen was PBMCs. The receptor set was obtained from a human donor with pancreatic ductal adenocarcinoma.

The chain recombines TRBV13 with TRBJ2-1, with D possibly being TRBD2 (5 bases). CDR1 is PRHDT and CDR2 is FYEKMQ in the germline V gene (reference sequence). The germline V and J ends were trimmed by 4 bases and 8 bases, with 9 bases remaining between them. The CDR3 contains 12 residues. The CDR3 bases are TGTGCCAGCAGCTCGGGATACGATGAGCAGTTCTTC. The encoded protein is CASSSGYDEQFF.

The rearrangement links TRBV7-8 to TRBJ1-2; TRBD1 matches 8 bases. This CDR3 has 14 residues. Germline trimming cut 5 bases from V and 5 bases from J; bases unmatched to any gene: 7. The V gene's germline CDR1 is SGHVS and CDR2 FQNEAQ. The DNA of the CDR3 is TGTGCCAGCAGCACCGGACAGGGAATTTATGGCTACACCTTC. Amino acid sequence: CASSTGQGIYGYTF. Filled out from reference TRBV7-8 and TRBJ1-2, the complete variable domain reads GAGVSQSPRYKVAKRGQDVALRCDPISGHVSLFWYQQALGQGPEFLTYFQNEAQLDKSGLPSDRFFAERPEGSVSTLKIQRTQQEDSAVYLCASSTGQGIYGYTFGSGTRLTVV.

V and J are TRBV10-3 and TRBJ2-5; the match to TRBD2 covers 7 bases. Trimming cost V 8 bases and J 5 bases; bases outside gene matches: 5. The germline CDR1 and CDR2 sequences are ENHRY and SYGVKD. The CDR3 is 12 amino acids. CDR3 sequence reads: CAIGRGEETQYF. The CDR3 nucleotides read TGTGCCATCGGTCGGGGGGAGGAGACCCAGTACTTC.

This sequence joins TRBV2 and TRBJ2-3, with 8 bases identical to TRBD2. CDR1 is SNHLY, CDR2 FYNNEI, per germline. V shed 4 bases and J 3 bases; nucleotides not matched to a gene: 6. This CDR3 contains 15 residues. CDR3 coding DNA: TGTGCCAGCAGTGTCAGGAGCGGGGGAACAGATACGCAGTATTTT. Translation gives CASSVRSGGTDTQYF.

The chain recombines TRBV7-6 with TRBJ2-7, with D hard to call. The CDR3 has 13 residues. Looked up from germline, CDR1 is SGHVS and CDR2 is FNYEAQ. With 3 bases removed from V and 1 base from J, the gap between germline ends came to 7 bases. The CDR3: CASSFGDSYEQYF. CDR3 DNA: TGTGCCAGCAGCTTCGGAGATTCCTACGAGCAGTACTTC.

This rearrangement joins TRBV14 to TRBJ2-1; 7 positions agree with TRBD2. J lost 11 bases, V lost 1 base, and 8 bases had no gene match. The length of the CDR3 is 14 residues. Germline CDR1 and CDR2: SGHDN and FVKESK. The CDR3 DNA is TGTGCCAGCAGCCAAGGGGGGACTATACCCCAGCAGTTCTTC. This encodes CASSQGGTIPQQFF.

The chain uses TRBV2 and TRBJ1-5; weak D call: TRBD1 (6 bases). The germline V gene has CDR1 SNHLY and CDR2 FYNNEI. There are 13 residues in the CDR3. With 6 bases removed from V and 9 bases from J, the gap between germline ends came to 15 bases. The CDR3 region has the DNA TGTGCCAGCAGAGGGGACACCTCTCGGCCCCAGCATTTT. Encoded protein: CASRGDTSRPQHF.

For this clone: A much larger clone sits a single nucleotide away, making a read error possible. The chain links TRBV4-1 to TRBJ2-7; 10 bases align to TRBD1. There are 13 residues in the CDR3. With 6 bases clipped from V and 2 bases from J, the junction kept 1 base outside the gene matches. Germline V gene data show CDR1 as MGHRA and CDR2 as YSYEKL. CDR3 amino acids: CASRGQGTYEQYF. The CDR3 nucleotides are TGCGCCAGCAGGGGACAGGGGACCTACGAGCAGTACTTC.

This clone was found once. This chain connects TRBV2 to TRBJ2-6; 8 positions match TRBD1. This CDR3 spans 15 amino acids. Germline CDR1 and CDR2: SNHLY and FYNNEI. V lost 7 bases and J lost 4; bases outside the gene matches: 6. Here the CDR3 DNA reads TGTGCCAGCACTCTCAGGGGGCAAGGGGCCAACGTCCTGACTTTC. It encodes CASTLRGQGANVLTF.

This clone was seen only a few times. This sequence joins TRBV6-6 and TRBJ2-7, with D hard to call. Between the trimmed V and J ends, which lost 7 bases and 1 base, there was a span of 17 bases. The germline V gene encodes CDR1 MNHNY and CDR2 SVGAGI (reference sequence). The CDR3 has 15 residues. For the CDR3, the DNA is TGTGCCAGCACCCAGGACGGGTGGGGATCCTACGAGCAGTACTTC. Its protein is CASTQDGWGSYEQYF.

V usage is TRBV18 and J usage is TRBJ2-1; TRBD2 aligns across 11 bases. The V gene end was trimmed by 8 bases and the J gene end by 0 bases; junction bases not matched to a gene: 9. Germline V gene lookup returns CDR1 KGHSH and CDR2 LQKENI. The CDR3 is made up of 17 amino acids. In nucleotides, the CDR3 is TGTGCCAGCACACTAGCGGGAGCTAGTGGCTCCTACAATGAGCAGTTCTTC. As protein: CASTLAGASGSYNEQFF.

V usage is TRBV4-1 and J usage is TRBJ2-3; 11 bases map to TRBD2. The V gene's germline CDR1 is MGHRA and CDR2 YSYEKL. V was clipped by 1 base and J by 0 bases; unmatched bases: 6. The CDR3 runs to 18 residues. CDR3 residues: CASSQGPTSGGSTDTQYF. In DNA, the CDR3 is TGCGCCAGCAGCCAAGGCCCTACTAGCGGGGGCAGCACAGATACGCAGTATTTT.

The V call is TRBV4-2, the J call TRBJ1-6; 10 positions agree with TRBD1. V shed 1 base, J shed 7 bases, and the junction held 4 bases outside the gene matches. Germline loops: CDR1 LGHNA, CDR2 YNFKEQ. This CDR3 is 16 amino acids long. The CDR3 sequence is CASSQGGTGENSPLHF. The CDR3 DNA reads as TGTGCCAGCAGCCAAGGGGGGACAGGGGAAAATTCACCCCTCCACTTT.

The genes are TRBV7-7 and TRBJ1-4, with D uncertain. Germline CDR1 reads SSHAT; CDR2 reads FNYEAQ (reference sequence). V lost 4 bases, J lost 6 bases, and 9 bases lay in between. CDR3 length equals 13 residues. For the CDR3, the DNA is TGTGCCAGCAGCTCGGGAGTTGATGAAAAACTGTTTTTT. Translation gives CASSSGVDEKLFF.

The CDR3 loop reads CATRGGEETQYF. The CDR3 DNA is TGTGCCACCAGGGGAGGGGAAGAGACCCAGTACTTC. The chain recombines TRBV15 with TRBJ2-5; TRBD2 agrees at 7 bases. Germline loops: CDR1 LNHNV, CDR2 YYDKDF (reference sequence). This CDR3 contains 12 residues. The V segment lost 6 bases and the J segment 3 bases; nucleotides outside the gene matches: 1.

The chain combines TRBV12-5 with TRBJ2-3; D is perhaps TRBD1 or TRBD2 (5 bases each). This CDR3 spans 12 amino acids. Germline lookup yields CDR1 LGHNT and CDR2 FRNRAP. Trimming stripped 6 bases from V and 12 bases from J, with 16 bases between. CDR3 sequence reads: CASGPARGIQYF. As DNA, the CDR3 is TGTGCTAGTGGCCCCGCGAGGGGAATTCAGTATTTT.

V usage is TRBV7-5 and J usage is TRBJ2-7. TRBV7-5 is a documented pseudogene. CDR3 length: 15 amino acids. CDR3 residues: CARSFSIPGSYEQYF. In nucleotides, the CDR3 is TGTGCCAGAAGCTTTTCAATACCAGGGAGCTACGAGCAGTACTTC.

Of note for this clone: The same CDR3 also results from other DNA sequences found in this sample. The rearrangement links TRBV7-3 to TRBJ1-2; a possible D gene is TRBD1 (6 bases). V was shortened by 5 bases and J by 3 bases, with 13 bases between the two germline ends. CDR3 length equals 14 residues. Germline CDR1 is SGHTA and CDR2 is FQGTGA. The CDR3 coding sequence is TGTGCCAGCAGCCCACAGGGCAGAGACTATGGCTACACCTTC. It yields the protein CASSPQGRDYGYTF.

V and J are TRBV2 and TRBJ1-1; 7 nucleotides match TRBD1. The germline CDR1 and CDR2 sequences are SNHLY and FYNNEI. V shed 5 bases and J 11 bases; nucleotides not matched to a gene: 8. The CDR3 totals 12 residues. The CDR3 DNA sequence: TGTGCCAGCAGTCGGGACAGATTGAAGGCTTTCTTT. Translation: CASSRDRLKAFF.

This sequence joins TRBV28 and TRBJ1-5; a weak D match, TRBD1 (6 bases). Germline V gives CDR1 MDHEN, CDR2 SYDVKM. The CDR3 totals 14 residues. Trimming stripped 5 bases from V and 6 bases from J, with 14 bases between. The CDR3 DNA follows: TGTGCCAGCAGTCTAGGGGGAGAGGGTCAGCCCCAGCATTTT. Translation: CASSLGGEGQPQHF.

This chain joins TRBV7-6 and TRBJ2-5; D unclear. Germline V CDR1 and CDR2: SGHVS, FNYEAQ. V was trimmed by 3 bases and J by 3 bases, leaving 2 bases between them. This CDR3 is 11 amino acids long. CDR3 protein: CASSFKETQYF. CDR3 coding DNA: TGTGCCAGCAGCTTCAAAGAGACCCAGTACTTC.

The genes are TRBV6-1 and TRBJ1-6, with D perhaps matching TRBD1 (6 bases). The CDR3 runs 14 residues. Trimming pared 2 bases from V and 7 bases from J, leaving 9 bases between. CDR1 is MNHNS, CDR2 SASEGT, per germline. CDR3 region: CASSELQGNSPLHF. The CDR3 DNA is TGTGCCAGCAGTGAACTACAGGGAAATTCACCCCTCCACTTT.

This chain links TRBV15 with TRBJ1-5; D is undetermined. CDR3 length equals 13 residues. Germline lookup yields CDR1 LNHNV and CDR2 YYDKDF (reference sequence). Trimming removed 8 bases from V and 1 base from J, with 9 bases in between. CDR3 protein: CATQQSSNQPQHF. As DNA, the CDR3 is TGTGCCACCCAACAGAGCAGCAATCAGCCCCAGCATTTT.